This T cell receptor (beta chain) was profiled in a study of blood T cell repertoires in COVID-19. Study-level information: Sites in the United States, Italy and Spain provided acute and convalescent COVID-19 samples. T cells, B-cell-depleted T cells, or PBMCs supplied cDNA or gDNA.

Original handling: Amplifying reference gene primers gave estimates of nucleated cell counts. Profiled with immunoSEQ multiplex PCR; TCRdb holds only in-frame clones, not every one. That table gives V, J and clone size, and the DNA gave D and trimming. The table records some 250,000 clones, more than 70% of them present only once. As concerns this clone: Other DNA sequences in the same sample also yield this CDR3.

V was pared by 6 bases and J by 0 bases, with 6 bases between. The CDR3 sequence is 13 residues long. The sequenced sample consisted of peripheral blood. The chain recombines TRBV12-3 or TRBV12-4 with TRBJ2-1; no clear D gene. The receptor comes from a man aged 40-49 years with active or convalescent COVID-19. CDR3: CASSRSSYNEQFF. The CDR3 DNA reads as TGTGCCAGCAGCCGCAGCTCCTACAATGAGCAGTTCTTC.